The present T cell receptor beta chain was sequenced within a study of blood T cells in healthy people across ages. Combining a sample-barcoded 5' primer with a J-beta primer mix, a second PCR ran for roughly 7 to 12 cycles. Each CDR3 protein gets one entry after TCRdb re-called the 5' RACE reads with MiXCR. This table holds hundreds of thousands of distinct CDR3 sequences, about 20% found once. Total RNA extraction produced at least 5 micrograms (per sample) for the study. This clonotype was counted only a few times. The sequenced material came from blood. The source is a man between 65 and 85 years old in good health.

CDR3 sequence: CASSFTDGPYEQYF. The CDR3 DNA sequence: TGTGCCAGCAGCTTTACGGACGGACCCTACGAGCAGTACTTC. The chain uses TRBV7-2 and TRBJ2-7; no reliable D call. V was pared by 3 bases and J by 2 bases, with 11 bases between. The CDR3 has 14 amino acids. Per the germline V gene, CDR1 is SGHTA and CDR2 is FQGNSA.